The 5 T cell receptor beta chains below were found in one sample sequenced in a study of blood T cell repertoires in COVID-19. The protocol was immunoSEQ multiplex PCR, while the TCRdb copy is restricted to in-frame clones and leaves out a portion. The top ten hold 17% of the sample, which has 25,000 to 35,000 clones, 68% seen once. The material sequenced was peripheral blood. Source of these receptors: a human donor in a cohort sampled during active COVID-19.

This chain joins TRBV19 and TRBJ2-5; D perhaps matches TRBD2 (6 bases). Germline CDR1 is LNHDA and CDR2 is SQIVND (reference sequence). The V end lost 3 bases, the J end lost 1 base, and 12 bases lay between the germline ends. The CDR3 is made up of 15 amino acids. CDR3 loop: CASSISGQAQETQYF. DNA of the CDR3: TGTGCCAGTAGTATCAGCGGGCAAGCCCAAGAGACCCAGTACTTC.

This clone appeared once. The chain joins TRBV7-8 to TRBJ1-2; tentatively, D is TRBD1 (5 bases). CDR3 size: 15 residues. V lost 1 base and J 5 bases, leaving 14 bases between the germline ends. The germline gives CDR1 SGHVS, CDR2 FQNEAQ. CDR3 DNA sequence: TGTGCCAGCAGCTTAGGCAGGTTGCGGGGGTATGGCTACACCTTC. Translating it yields CASSLGRLRGYGYTF.

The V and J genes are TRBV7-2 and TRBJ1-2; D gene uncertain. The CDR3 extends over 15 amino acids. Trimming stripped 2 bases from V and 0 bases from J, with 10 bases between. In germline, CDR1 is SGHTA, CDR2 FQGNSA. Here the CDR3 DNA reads TGTGCCAGCAGCTTATGGCGGACTACTAACTATGGCTACACCTTC. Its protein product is CASSLWRTTNYGYTF.

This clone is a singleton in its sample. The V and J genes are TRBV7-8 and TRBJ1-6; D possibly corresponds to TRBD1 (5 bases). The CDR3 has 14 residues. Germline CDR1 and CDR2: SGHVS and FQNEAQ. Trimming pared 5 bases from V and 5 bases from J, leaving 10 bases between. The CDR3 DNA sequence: TGTGCCAGCAGCAAGACAGCTAATAATTCACCCCTCCACTTT. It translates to CASSKTANNSPLHF. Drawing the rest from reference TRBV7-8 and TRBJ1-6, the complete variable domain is GAGVSQSPRYKVAKRGQDVALRCDPISGHVSLFWYQQALGQGPEFLTYFQNEAQLDKSGLPSDRFFAERPEGSVSTLKIQRTQQEDSAVYLCASSKTANNSPLHFGNGTRLTVT.

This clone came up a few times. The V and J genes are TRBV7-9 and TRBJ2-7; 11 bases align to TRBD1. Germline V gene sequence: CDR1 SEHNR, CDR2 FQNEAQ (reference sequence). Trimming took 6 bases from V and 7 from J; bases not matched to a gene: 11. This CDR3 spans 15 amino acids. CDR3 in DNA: TGTGCCAGCAGAATCGGGGGACAGGGGGTTAAAGAGCAGTACTTC. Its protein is CASRIGGQGVKEQYF.